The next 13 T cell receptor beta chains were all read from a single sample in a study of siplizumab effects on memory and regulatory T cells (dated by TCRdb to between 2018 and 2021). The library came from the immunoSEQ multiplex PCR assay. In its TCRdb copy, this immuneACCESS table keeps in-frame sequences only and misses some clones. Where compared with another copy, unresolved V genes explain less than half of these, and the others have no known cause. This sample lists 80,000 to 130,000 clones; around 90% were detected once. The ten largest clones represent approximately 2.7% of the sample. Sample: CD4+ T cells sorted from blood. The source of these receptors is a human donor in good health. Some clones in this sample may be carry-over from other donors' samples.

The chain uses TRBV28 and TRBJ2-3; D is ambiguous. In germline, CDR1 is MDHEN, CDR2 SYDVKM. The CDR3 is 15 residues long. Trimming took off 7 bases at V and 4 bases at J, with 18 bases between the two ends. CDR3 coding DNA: TGTGCCAGCAAGTTAGGCGGAAGGGTCGCAGATACGCAGTATTTT. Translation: CASKLGGRVADTQYF.

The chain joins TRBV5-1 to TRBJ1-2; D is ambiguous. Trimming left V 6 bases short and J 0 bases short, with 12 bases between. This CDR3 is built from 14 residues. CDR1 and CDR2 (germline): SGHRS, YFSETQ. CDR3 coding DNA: TGCGCCAGCACCGCGGAGCAGACTAACTATGGCTACACCTTC. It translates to CASTAEQTNYGYTF. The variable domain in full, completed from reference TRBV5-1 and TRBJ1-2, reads KAGVTQTPRYLIKTRGQQVTLSCSPISGHRSVSWYQQTPGQGLQFLFEYFSETQRNKGNFPGRFSGRQFSNSRSEMNVSTLELGDSALYLCASTAEQTNYGYTFGSGTRLTVV.

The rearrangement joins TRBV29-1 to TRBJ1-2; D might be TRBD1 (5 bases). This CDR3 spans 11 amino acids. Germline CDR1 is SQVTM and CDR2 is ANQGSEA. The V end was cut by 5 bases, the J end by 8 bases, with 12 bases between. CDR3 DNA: TGCAGCGTTCGGGGGATTGGAGGCTACACCTTC. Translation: CSVRGIGGYTF.

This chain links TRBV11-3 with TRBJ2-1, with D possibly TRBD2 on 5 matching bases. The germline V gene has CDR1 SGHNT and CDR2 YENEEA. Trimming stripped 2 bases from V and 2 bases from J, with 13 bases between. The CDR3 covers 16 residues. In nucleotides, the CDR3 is TGTGCCAGCAGCTTATCAGGAAGCGGAGCCTACAATGAGCAGTTCTTC. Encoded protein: CASSLSGSGAYNEQFF.

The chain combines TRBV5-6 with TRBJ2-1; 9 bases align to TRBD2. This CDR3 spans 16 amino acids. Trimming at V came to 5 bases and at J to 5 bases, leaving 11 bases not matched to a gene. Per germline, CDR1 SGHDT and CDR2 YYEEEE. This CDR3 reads CASRPDYSGSNNEQFF. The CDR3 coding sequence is TGTGCCAGCAGGCCGGACTATAGCGGGAGTAACAATGAGCAGTTCTTC.

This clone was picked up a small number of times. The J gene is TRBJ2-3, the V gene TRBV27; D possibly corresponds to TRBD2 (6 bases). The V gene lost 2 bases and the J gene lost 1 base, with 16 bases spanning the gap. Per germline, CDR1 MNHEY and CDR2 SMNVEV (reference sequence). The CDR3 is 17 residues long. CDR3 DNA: TGTGCCAGCAGTTTACCGCCCGCCGGAGGGGGCACAGATACGCAGTATTTT. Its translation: CASSLPPAGGGTDTQYF.

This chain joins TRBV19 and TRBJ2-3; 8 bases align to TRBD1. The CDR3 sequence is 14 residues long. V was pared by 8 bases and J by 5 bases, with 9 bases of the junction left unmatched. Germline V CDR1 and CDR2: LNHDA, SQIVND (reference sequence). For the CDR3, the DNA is TGTGCCAGTTCCAGACAGGGGCAAGGAGATACGCAGTATTTT. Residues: CASSRQGQGDTQYF.

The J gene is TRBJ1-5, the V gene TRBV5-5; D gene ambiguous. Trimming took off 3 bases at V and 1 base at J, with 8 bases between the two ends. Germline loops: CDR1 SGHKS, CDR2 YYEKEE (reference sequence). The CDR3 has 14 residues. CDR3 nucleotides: TGTGCCAGCAGCTATGGGCCAAGCAATCAGCCCCAGCATTTT. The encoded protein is CASSYGPSNQPQHF.

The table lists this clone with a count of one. Here the CDR3 DNA reads TGTGCCAGCAGCGGACAGGGGGGTGAAAAACTGTTTTTT. Amino acid sequence: CASSGQGGEKLFF. The chain joins TRBV5-4 to TRBJ1-4, with TRBD1 identical over 10 bases. This CDR3 comprises 13 residues. V lost 4 bases, J lost 7 bases, and 1 base stayed unmatched. Germline CDR1 SGHNT, CDR2 YYREEE (reference sequence).

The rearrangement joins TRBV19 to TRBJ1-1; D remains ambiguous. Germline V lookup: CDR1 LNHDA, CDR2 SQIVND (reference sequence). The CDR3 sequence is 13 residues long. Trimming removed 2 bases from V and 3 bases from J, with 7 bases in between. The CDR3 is CASSIRVDTEAFF. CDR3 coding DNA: TGTGCCAGTAGTATAAGGGTAGACACTGAAGCTTTCTTT.

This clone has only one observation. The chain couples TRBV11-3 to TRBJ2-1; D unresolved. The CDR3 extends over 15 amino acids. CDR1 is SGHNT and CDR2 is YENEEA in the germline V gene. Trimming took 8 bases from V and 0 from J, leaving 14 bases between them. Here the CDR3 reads CASRGHLSSYNEQFF. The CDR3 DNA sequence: TGTGCCAGCCGCGGCCACCTGAGCTCCTACAATGAGCAGTTCTTC.

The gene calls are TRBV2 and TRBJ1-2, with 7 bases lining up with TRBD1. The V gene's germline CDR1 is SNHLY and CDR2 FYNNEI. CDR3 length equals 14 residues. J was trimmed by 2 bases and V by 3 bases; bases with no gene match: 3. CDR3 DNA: TGTGCCAGCAGTGAGTCAGGGGGAAACTATGGCTACACCTTC. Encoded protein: CASSESGGNYGYTF.

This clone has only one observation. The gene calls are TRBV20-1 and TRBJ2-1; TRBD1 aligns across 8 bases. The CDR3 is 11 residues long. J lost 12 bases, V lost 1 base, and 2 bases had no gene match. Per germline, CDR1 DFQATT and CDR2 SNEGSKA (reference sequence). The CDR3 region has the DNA TGCAGTGCTAGAGCTGACAGGGGGCAGTTCTTC. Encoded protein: CSARADRGQFF.